Listed below are T cell receptor beta chains from one sample, sequenced in a study of T cell repertoires in cytomegalovirus infection. Via MiXCR, TCRdb re-called the reads, giving one row per CDR3 protein. The data show some 270,000 distinct CDR3 sequences, around 15% seen once. Sequences were obtained from CD8+ T cells from PBMCs. All receptors derive from a human donor in good health (CMV status not recorded). Some clones in this sample may be carry-over from other donors' samples. Each CDR3 is given with its conserved first and last residue. D genes are given only for firm matches. Clone size is given for some rows only: seen once, a few or many times, or a class if the clone is expanded.

d_call	v_call	j_call	clone_size	cdr3_aa	cdr3_nt
TRBD1	TRBV19	TRBJ2-1	few	CASSTPPGQGARYNEQFF	TGTGCCAGTAGTACTCCTCCGGGACAGGGGGCCCGGTACAATGAGCAGTTCTTC
NA	TRBV5-1	TRBJ2-7	NA	CASSGGDSYEQYF	TGCGCCAGCAGCGGAGGGGACTCCTACGAGCAGTACTTC
NA	TRBV5-6	TRBJ1-1	NA	CASSLPGAMNTEAFF	TGTGCCAGCAGCTTGCCCGGCGCGATGAACACTGAAGCTTTCTTT
NA	TRBV7-9	TRBJ2-7	many	CASSQLRTGAGEQYF	TGTGCCAGCAGCCAACTTAGGACCGGGGCGGGCGAGCAGTACTTC
NA	TRBV11-2	TRBJ2-7	few	CASSLGGQGRYEQYF	TGTGCCAGCAGCTTAGGAGGTCAGGGGCGGTACGAGCAGTACTTC
NA	TRBV11-2	TRBJ2-1	NA	CASSFTGGAYNEQFF	TGTGCCAGCAGCTTCACTGGTGGGGCCTACAATGAGCAGTTCTTC
NA	TRBV6-2/TRBV6-3	TRBJ2-1	many	CASSYGDSADEQFF	TGTGCCAGCAGTTACGGGGATAGCGCGGATGAGCAGTTCTTC
TRBD1	TRBV19	TRBJ2-6	few	CASSNTDRAGANVLTF	TGTGCCAGTAGTAACACCGACAGGGCTGGGGCCAACGTCCTGACTTTC
NA	TRBV20-1	TRBJ1-1	NA	CSARRGLINTEAFF	TGCAGTGCTAGAAGGGGGTTGATAAACACTGAAGCTTTCTTT
TRBD2	TRBV19	TRBJ2-1	NA	CASTGLAGSNEQFF	TGTGCCAGTACGGGACTAGCGGGGAGTAATGAGCAGTTCTTC
TRBD2	TRBV29-1	TRBJ2-7	few	CSVEQRTSGYEQYF	TGCAGCGTTGAGCAGCGGACTAGCGGATACGAGCAGTACTTC
NA	TRBV28	TRBJ2-7	NA	CASTMAGHYEQYF	TGTGCCAGCACTATGGCAGGCCACTACGAGCAGTACTTC
NA	TRBV7-9	TRBJ2-1	many	CASSSGTRNYNEQFF	TGTGCCAGCAGCTCCGGGACCCGGAACTACAATGAGCAGTTCTTC
TRBD1	TRBV19	TRBJ1-1	few	CASKDRAGTEAFF	TGTGCCAGTAAAGACAGGGCGGGAACTGAAGCTTTCTTT
TRBD1	TRBV11-1	TRBJ2-1	many	CASSYGQGGYNEQFF	TGTGCCAGCAGCTACGGACAGGGGGGATACAATGAGCAGTTCTTC
NA	TRBV29-1	TRBJ1-3	few	CSATLATSGNTIYF	TGCAGTGCGACTCTTGCGACGTCTGGAAACACCATATATTTT
TRBD1	TRBV13	TRBJ1-2	few	CASSLLGTAHGYTF	TGTGCCAGCAGCTTACTGGGGACAGCCCATGGCTACACCTTC
TRBD1	TRBV28	TRBJ2-7	many	CASSLGTVLGEQYF	TGTGCCAGCAGTCTTGGGACAGTCTTAGGCGAGCAGTACTTC
NA	TRBV6-5	TRBJ2-7	NA	CASSHRVSYEQYF	TGTGCCAGCAGTCACAGAGTCTCCTACGAGCAGTACTTC
TRBD2	TRBV11-1	TRBJ2-5	few	CASSSNLLSGGEETQYF	TGTGCCAGCAGCTCTAACCTCCTAAGCGGGGGAGAAGAGACCCAGTACTTC
TRBD2	TRBV11-2	TRBJ2-1	few	CASSLVAGNYNEQFF	TGTGCCAGCAGCTTAGTAGCGGGCAACTACAATGAGCAGTTCTTC
NA	TRBV7-6	TRBJ2-7	NA	CASSLGEASYEQYF	TGTGCCAGCAGCTTAGGGGAGGCCTCCTACGAGCAGTACTTC
NA	TRBV4-1	TRBJ2-5	NA	CASSQDSGRQGQETQYF	TGCGCCAGCAGCCAAGATTCGGGCCGGCAGGGACAAGAGACCCAGTACTTC
NA	TRBV29-1	TRBJ1-2	NA	CSVEDPGDGYTF	TGCAGCGTTGAAGATCCAGGGGACGGCTACACCTTC
NA	TRBV12-3/TRBV12-4	TRBJ2-1	many	CASTQGGSYNEQFF	TGTGCCAGCACCCAGGGGGGCTCCTACAATGAGCAGTTCTTC
TRBD2	TRBV5-6	TRBJ2-5	few	CASSLSAGGRETQYF	TGTGCCAGCAGCTTATCAGCGGGGGGGCGAGAGACCCAGTACTTC
TRBD1	TRBV6-6	TRBJ2-7	few	CASSYSQGKNYEQYF	TGTGCCAGCAGTTACTCACAGGGGAAAAACTACGAGCAGTACTTC
TRBD2	TRBV12-3/TRBV12-4	TRBJ2-1	NA	CASSLSAGANEQFF	TGTGCCAGCAGTTTATCAGCGGGGGCAAATGAGCAGTTCTTC
NA	TRBV28	TRBJ2-1	few	CATQEGGRGSSYNEQFF	TGTGCCACACAGGAGGGGGGGAGGGGGAGCTCCTACAATGAGCAGTTCTTC
NA	TRBV5-5	TRBJ1-1	NA	CASSFPSNTEAFF	TGTGCCAGCAGCTTTCCATCGAACACTGAAGCTTTCTTT
NA	TRBV5-1	TRBJ2-3	many	CASSPHGTEWVDTQYF	TGCGCCAGCAGCCCACATGGGACGGAATGGGTAGATACGCAGTATTTT
NA	TRBV6-1	TRBJ1-1	many	CASSEVGGYTEAFF	TGTGCCAGCAGTGAAGTCGGGGGTTACACTGAAGCTTTCTTT
TRBD2	TRBV4-3	TRBJ2-7	few	CASSQESTGLAGDEQYF	TGCGCCAGCAGCCAGGAGTCCACGGGACTAGCGGGGGACGAGCAGTACTTC
NA	TRBV28	TRBJ1-2	NA	CASRRPGEGPYGYTF	TGTGCCAGCAGACGCCCTGGGGAAGGGCCTTATGGCTACACCTTC